The rows below give T cell receptor beta chains drawn from one sample of a study of stem cell transplantation in POMP-related autoinflammatory disease. Clones were read by immunoSEQ multiplex PCR, and TCRdb kept only the in-frame ones, dropping some. The sample holds thousands of clones, about nine tenths seen once. The specimen was CD4+ follicular helper T cells (Tfh) from PBMCs, collected after stem cell transplantation. The source of these receptors is a human patient with POMP-related autoinflammation and immune dysregulation (PRAID). The T cells may partly be graft donor cells. CDR3s include the opening cysteine and the closing phenylalanine or tryptophan. A D gene is named only where the DNA matches it firmly. Only part of the rows carry a size: once, few, many, or a class if the clone is expanded.

17	-	-	TRBV18	TRBJ2-4	CASSPARGSLAKNIQYF	TGTGCCAGCTCACCCGCGAGAGGGTCATTAGCCAAAAACATTCAGTACTTC
14	-	-	TRBV25-1	TRBJ2-7	CASSDPADSYEQYF	TGTGCCAGCAGTGATCCCGCGGATTCCTACGAGCAGTACTTC
15	-	-	TRBV21-1	TRBJ2-1	CASSNIADSYNEQFF	TGTGCCAGCAGCAACATTGCCGACTCCTACAATGAGCAGTTCTTC
15	-	-	TRBV5-6	TRBJ1-5	CASSFKGVGDQPQHF	TGTGCCAGCAGCTTTAAAGGGGTTGGCGATCAGCCCCAGCATTTT
11	-	-	TRBV29-1	TRBJ2-7	CSAADGGEQYF	TGCAGCGCCGCTGACGGAGGGGAGCAGTACTTC
13	few	-	TRBV2	TRBJ1-5	CASSQGREQPQHF	TGTGCCAGCAGCCAGGGTCGGGAGCAGCCCCAGCATTTT
12	-	-	TRBV11-2	TRBJ1-3	CASSFSGNTIYF	TGTGCCAGCAGCTTTTCTGGAAACACCATATATTTT
16	few	-	TRBV6-2/TRBV6-3	TRBJ1-5	CASSYHRLAYNQPQHF	TGTGCCAGCAGTTACCACAGGTTAGCTTACAATCAGCCCCAGCATTTT
10	-	-	TRBV19	TRBJ1-2	CASRRVGYTF	TGTGCCAGTCGCAGGGTCGGCTACACCTTC
13	-	-	TRBV4-1	TRBJ1-1	CASSQAGWTEAFF	TGCGCCAGCAGCCAAGCGGGATGGACTGAAGCTTTCTTT
15	-	-	TRBV27	TRBJ1-1	CASSPWLELNTEAFF	TGTGCCAGCAGTCCGTGGTTGGAACTGAACACTGAAGCTTTCTTT
13	-	TRBD1	TRBV5-1	TRBJ1-2	CASSPGQEGGYTF	TGCGCCAGCAGCCCGGGACAGGAGGGAGGCTACACCTTC